This passage covers 27 T cell receptor beta chains from one sample sequenced in a study of OX40 agonist ivuxolimab in advanced cancers. Sequencing was performed with immunoSEQ multiplex PCR; in TCRdb, only in-frame clones are kept and a portion is missing. The sample lists 60,000 to 80,000 clones, 81% occurring once. Sequencing used CD4+ or CD8+ T cells sorted from blood, obtained in a trial of the OX40 agonist ivuxolimab. The origin of the receptors is an adult with an advanced solid tumor such as melanoma, head and neck, liver or kidney cancer.

Only one count was recorded for this clone. This chain links TRBV6-5 with TRBJ1-1; D unclear. The CDR3 sequence is 14 residues long. From germline, CDR1 is MNHEY and CDR2 SVGAGI. Trimming took 6 bases from V and 9 from J, leaving 20 bases between them. The CDR3 region is CASSRTPSASQAFF. The CDR3 region has the DNA TGTGCCAGCAGCCGAACACCGTCCGCATCCCAAGCTTTCTTT.

This sequence joins TRBV30 and TRBJ2-5; weak D call: TRBD2 (7 bases). There are 14 residues in the CDR3. The germline V gene has CDR1 GTSNPN and CDR2 SVGIG (reference sequence). The V and J ends lost 2 bases and 11 bases respectively, with 21 bases between them. The CDR3 DNA reads TGTGCCTGGAGTAGGGGGGGCTCTTCGGCTGAGCAGTACTTC. This sequence encodes CAWSRGGSSAEQYF.

As to this clone: Other DNA sequences of this sample code for an identical CDR3. The chain carries TRBV7-9 and TRBJ1-2, with unresolved D. Germline V gene lookup returns CDR1 SEHNR and CDR2 FQNEAQ (reference sequence). This CDR3 region has 13 residues. With 5 bases removed from V and 2 bases from J, the gap between germline ends came to 9 bases. Written as DNA, the CDR3 is TGTGCCAGCAGCCTAAGTAACAACTATGGCTACACCTTC. Translated, it gives CASSLSNNYGYTF.

The V call is TRBV7-3, the J call TRBJ1-2; 7 bases agree with TRBD1. CDR3 length: 12 amino acids. The germline gives CDR1 SGHTA, CDR2 FQGTGA. V shed 4 bases, J shed 7 bases, and the junction held 3 bases outside the gene matches. In DNA, the CDR3 is TGTGCCAGCAGCTCGACAGGGATTGGCTACACCTTC. It codes for CASSSTGIGYTF.

The chain employs TRBV2 and TRBJ1-4; D ambiguous. Germline CDR1 is SNHLY and CDR2 is FYNNEI. V lost 5 bases, J lost 3 bases, and 13 bases lay in between. The length of the CDR3 is 15 residues. CDR3 nucleotides: TGTGCCAGCAGTAGGGCCGGACTGTCTAATGAAAAACTGTTTTTT. As protein: CASSRAGLSNEKLFF.

This rearrangement joins TRBV5-1 to TRBJ2-5, with D maybe TRBD2 (6 bases). CDR3 length equals 15 residues. V was cut by 4 bases and J by 4 bases, with 17 bases left in between. Germline CDR1 SGHRS, CDR2 YFSETQ. The CDR3 sequence: CASSLLGTSGETQYF. DNA of the CDR3: TGCGCCAGCAGCCTACTCGGGACTTCGGGAGAGACCCAGTACTTC.

This clone was seen a few times. The chain recombines TRBV7-2 with TRBJ1-1, with D unresolved. The length of the CDR3 is 13 residues. Trimming removed 7 bases from V and 0 bases from J, with 9 bases in between. Per germline, CDR1 SGHTA and CDR2 FQGNSA. The CDR3 DNA follows: TGTGCCAGCACCGTACAGCTGAACACTGAAGCTTTCTTT. Protein product: CASTVQLNTEAFF.

The V and J genes are TRBV5-1 and TRBJ1-2, with D perhaps TRBD1 (5 bases). V was trimmed by 2 bases and J by 7 bases, leaving 12 bases between them. Looked up from germline, CDR1 is SGHRS and CDR2 is YFSETQ. The CDR3 covers 13 residues. The CDR3 bases are TGCGCCAGCAGCTTCGTTACAGGCAGTGGCTACACCTTC. Translating it yields CASSFVTGSGYTF.

This clone was counted once. The chain employs TRBV7-2 and TRBJ2-1; 9 bases are shared with TRBD2. The CDR3 sequence is 13 residues long. From germline, CDR1 is SGHTA and CDR2 FQGNSA. With 6 bases clipped from V and 7 bases from J, the junction kept 4 bases outside the gene matches. The CDR3 DNA is TGTGCCAGCAGGACTAGCGGCTCTAATGAGCAGTTCTTC. It yields the protein CASRTSGSNEQFF. Complete variable domain (other parts from reference TRBV7-2 and TRBJ2-1): GAGVSQSPSNKVTEKGKDVELRCDPISGHTALYWYRQSLGQGLEFLIYFQGNSAPDKSGLPSDRFSAERTGGSVSTLTIQRTQQEDSAVYLCASRTSGSNEQFFGPGTRLTVL.

This clone was seen just once. The rearrangement joins TRBV6-1 to TRBJ2-1, with 9 bases matching TRBD2. CDR3 size: 15 residues. From germline, CDR1 is MNHNS and CDR2 SASEGT. Unmatched junction bases numbered 8, after V lost 1 base and J lost 10 bases. The CDR3 region is CASSEVVAGAGEQFF. For the CDR3, the DNA is TGTGCCAGCAGTGAAGTTGTAGCGGGGGCTGGGGAGCAGTTCTTC.

This sequence joins TRBV5-6 and TRBJ2-2; no firm D call. Between the trimmed V and J ends, which lost 0 bases and 1 base, there was a span of 10 bases. This CDR3 contains 16 residues. Germline loops: CDR1 SGHDT, CDR2 YYEEEE. The CDR3 protein is CASSLAGHQNTGELFF. The CDR3 DNA reads as TGTGCCAGCAGCTTGGCCGGGCATCAGAACACCGGGGAGCTGTTTTTT.

CDR3 sequence: CASTMAVQGRGGEQFF. The CDR3 region has the DNA TGTGCCAGCACCATGGCAGTCCAGGGGCGGGGAGGAGAGCAGTTCTTC. This sequence joins TRBV7-9 and TRBJ2-1, with D possibly called TRBD1 or TRBD2 (6 bases each). The germline CDR1 and CDR2 sequences are SEHNR and FQNEAQ (reference sequence). The CDR3 has 16 amino acids. Trimming removed 7 bases from V and 10 bases from J, with 26 bases in between.

This chain uses TRBV5-1 with TRBJ2-2; 10 nucleotides align to TRBD2. This CDR3 is 16 amino acids long. V dropped 4 bases and J dropped 2; count of bases not matched to a gene: 5. The germline gives CDR1 SGHRS, CDR2 YFSETQ. CDR3 coding DNA: TGCGCCAGCAGCATAGCGGGGGGCCCAAACACCGGGGAGCTGTTTTTT. Translation: CASSIAGGPNTGELFF. Supplemented by reference TRBV5-1 and TRBJ2-2, the full variable domain reads KAGVTQTPRYLIKTRGQQVTLSCSPISGHRSVSWYQQTPGQGLQFLFEYFSETQRNKGNFPGRFSGRQFSNSRSEMNVSTLELGDSALYLCASSIAGGPNTGELFFGEGSRLTVL.

V gene TRBV7-9 combines with J gene TRBJ2-5; perhaps D is TRBD1 or TRBD2 (7 bases each). CDR3 length: 15 amino acids. Trimming stripped 5 bases from V and 6 bases from J, with 19 bases between. CDR1 is SEHNR and CDR2 is FQNEAQ in the germline V gene (reference sequence). The CDR3 region is CASSRAGEGAQTQYF. CDR3 nucleotide sequence: TGTGCCAGCAGCCGGGCGGGGGAGGGGGCGCAGACCCAGTACTTC.

The table lists this clone with a count of one. The genes are TRBV27 and TRBJ2-2; D might be TRBD1 (5 bases). There are 15 residues in the CDR3. Trimming shortened V by 3 bases and J by 7 bases, and 15 bases separated the two germline ends. Germline lookup yields CDR1 MNHEY and CDR2 SMNVEV (reference sequence). The CDR3 loop is CASSLFKGVGGELFF. CDR3 bases: TGTGCCAGCAGTTTGTTTAAAGGGGTTGGCGGGGAGCTGTTTTTT.

This clone was recorded once. The chain employs TRBV7-9 and TRBJ2-7; possibly TRBD2 for D (6 bases). Trimming removed 7 bases at V and 0 bases at J, with 13 bases between. This CDR3 has 14 amino acids. Germline CDR1 reads SEHNR; CDR2 reads FQNEAQ (reference sequence). CDR3 DNA sequence: TGTGCCAGCAACCGTCGGGGGAGCTCCTACGAGCAGTACTTC. The encoded protein is CASNRRGSSYEQYF.

The table lists this clone with a count of one. The chain carries TRBV7-6 and TRBJ2-7, with D possibly being TRBD1 or TRBD2 (5 bases each). The V gene's germline CDR1 is SGHVS and CDR2 FNYEAQ. Trimming removed 5 bases at V and 4 bases at J, with 15 bases between. This CDR3 is built from 14 residues. CDR3 bases: TGTGCCAGCAGCCAGGGACCGGTGTTTTACGAGCAGTACTTC. Protein product: CASSQGPVFYEQYF.

The rearrangement links TRBV15 to TRBJ2-6; D is uncertain. CDR3 size: 16 residues. Trimming took off 4 bases at V and 0 bases at J, with 10 bases between the two ends. Germline V lookup: CDR1 LNHNV, CDR2 YYDKDF (reference sequence). The CDR3 DNA reads as TGTGCCACCAGCACCCCTGGTTACTCTGGGGCCAACGTCCTGACTTTC. Translating gives CATSTPGYSGANVLTF.

Only a few counts were recorded for this clone. The J gene is TRBJ2-5, the V gene TRBV29-1, with unresolved D. The CDR3 length is 13 residues. Trimming removed 2 bases at V and 5 bases at J, with 12 bases between. Germline CDR1 reads SQVTM; CDR2 reads ANQGSEA. The chain's CDR3 is CSVERAGTETQYF. The CDR3 nucleotides read TGCAGCGTTGAACGGGCTGGTACGGAGACCCAGTACTTC.

The chain employs TRBV10-3 and TRBJ2-6; 8 bases match TRBD2. The trim removed 6 bases at V and 7 bases at J, leaving 8 bases unmatched. In germline, CDR1 is ENHRY, CDR2 SYGVKD. The CDR3 contains 15 residues. CDR3 sequence (DNA): TGTGCCATCAGGAATAGCGGGGTTGGTGCCAACGTCCTGACTTTC. It translates to CAIRNSGVGANVLTF.

The chain has TRBV11-2 and TRBJ1-2; TRBD1 might be the D (5 bases). Germline CDR1 and CDR2: SGHAT and FQNNGV. Trimming left V 5 bases short and J 1 base short, with 14 bases between. The CDR3 has 15 residues. The CDR3, as DNA: TGTGCCAGCAGCCCCCCAGGGATTGATAACTATGGCTACACCTTC. Its translation: CASSPPGIDNYGYTF.

The rearrangement joins TRBV5-5 to TRBJ1-5, with D possibly being TRBD1 (6 bases). The CDR3 is 17 amino acids. Germline CDR1 SGHKS, CDR2 YYEKEE (reference sequence). Trimming took 3 bases from V and 4 from J, leaving 20 bases between them. For the CDR3, the DNA is TGTGCCAGCAGCTCTGGCCTTCAGGGGTATGGTAATCAGCCCCAGCATTTT. Its translation is CASSSGLQGYGNQPQHF. The full variable domain, its missing parts supplied by reference TRBV5-5 and TRBJ1-5, is DAGVTQSPTHLIKTRGQQVTLRCSPISGHKSVSWYQQVLGQGPQFIFQYYEKEERGRGNFPDRFSARQFPNYSSELNVNALLLGDSALYLCASSSGLQGYGNQPQHFGDGTRLSIL.

The V gene is TRBV5-1, the J gene TRBJ1-2; 11 bases are shared with TRBD1. With V trimmed by 4 bases and J by 7 bases, 9 bases remained unmatched. This CDR3 has 15 residues. CDR1 is SGHRS and CDR2 is YFSETQ in the germline V gene. The DNA of the CDR3 is TGCGCCAGCAGCATCGGACAGGGGGCGCGGGGTGGCTACACCTTC. It yields the protein CASSIGQGARGGYTF.

This clone was counted a single time. The J gene is TRBJ1-4, the V gene TRBV19; D possibly corresponds to TRBD1 (5 bases). Per the germline V gene, CDR1 is LNHDA and CDR2 is SQIVND (reference sequence). The length of the CDR3 is 13 residues. The germline V and J ends were trimmed by 7 bases and 7 bases, with 13 bases remaining between them. CDR3 coding DNA: TGTGCCAGTATTAGGGGCTCGAGTGAAAAACTGTTTTTT. It is translated as CASIRGSSEKLFF.

J is TRBJ1-1 and V is TRBV4-2, with a possible D match to TRBD1 (5 bases). The CDR3 consists of 16 residues. The V end was cut by 0 bases, the J end by 4 bases, with 15 bases between. Germline V gives CDR1 LGHNA, CDR2 YNFKEQ. CDR3 in DNA: TGTGCCAGCAGCCAAGATTGGGCAGGGACCGTCACTGAAGCTTTCTTT. It translates to CASSQDWAGTVTEAFF.

The gene calls are TRBV7-3 and TRBJ2-7; either TRBD1 or TRBD2 may fit D (5 bases each). Germline V lookup: CDR1 SGHTA, CDR2 FQGTGA. The CDR3 is 18 amino acids. Deletions cut 0 bases from V and 0 bases from J, with 18 bases between. CDR3 residues: CASSLTGTAAIISYEQYF. The CDR3 DNA sequence: TGTGCCAGCAGCTTAACGGGGACGGCAGCCATTATCTCCTACGAGCAGTACTTC.

This clone appeared a few times. The rearrangement joins TRBV29-1 to TRBJ1-2; TRBD1 agrees at 8 bases. The V segment lost 7 bases and the J segment 1 base; nucleotides outside the gene matches: 14. The CDR3 consists of 16 residues. Germline loops: CDR1 SQVTM, CDR2 ANQGSEA. CDR3 in DNA: TGCAGCGCATACCCGGACAGGGAGCGGGATAACTATGGCTACACCTTC. Translated, it gives CSAYPDRERDNYGYTF. Using reference TRBV29-1 and TRBJ1-2 for the parts outside the CDR3, the full variable domain is SAVISQKPSRDICQRGTSLTIQCQVDSQVTMMFWYRQQPGQSLTLIATANQGSEATYESGFVIDKFPISRPNLTFSTLTVSNMSPEDSSIYLCSAYPDRERDNYGYTFGSGTRLTVV.